The 27 T cell receptor beta chains listed next were all sequenced from one sample in a study of T cells in Graves' hyperthyroidism and ophthalmopathy. The CDR3 regions of TCR beta were amplified from RNA transcripts. In the first-round RT-PCR of the TCR CDR3, the HTBI primer set was used. TCRdb redid the calling of the multiplex PCR reads with MiXCR, one entry per CDR3 protein. The sample has under 500,000 distinct CDR3 sequences; around an eighth are singletons. Sequenced input: blood. These TCRs come from a man aged 50 to 59 with Graves' ophthalmopathy.

A few counts support this clonotype. The chain links TRBV4-1 to TRBJ2-7; 9 bases line up with TRBD1. Germline V gives CDR1 MGHRA, CDR2 YSYEKL. J gave up 6 bases and V 7 bases, and 7 bases lay outside the gene matches. The CDR3 contains 13 residues. CDR3 protein: CASTPRQGGEQYF. Written as DNA, the CDR3 is TGCGCCAGCACCCCCCGACAGGGGGGCGAGCAGTACTTC.

The chain is built from TRBV20-1 and TRBJ2-7, with a possible D match to TRBD2 (5 bases). Germline V gives CDR1 DFQATT, CDR2 SNEGSKA (reference sequence). With 6 bases removed from V and 4 bases from J, the gap between germline ends came to 19 bases. This CDR3 comprises 14 residues. The CDR3 DNA is TGCAGTGCCAGTGTGGGGAGTCAACGGTACGAGCAGTACTTC. This gives the protein CSASVGSQRYEQYF.

V usage is TRBV11-2 and J usage is TRBJ1-2; D unclear. This CDR3 is 13 amino acids long. The V end was cut by 0 bases, the J end by 8 bases, with 10 bases between. In germline, CDR1 is SGHAT, CDR2 FQNNGV. The CDR3 loop is CASSLESSGGYTF. Written as DNA, the CDR3 is TGTGCCAGCAGCTTAGAGAGTTCGGGAGGCTACACCTTC.

This clonotype was recorded at least ten times. The genes are TRBV5-1 and TRBJ2-1; D gene uncertain. Deletions cut 0 bases from V and 4 bases from J, with 8 bases between. CDR3 length: 14 residues. The germline CDR1 and CDR2 sequences are SGHRS and YFSETQ. The CDR3, as DNA: TGCGCCAGCAGCTTGGGGGAACAGTACAATGAGCAGTTCTTC. It encodes CASSLGEQYNEQFF.

There are many counts of this clonotype. The rearrangement joins TRBV2 to TRBJ1-5; D uncertain. V lost 1 base and J lost 6, with 13 bases in between. The germline gives CDR1 SNHLY, CDR2 FYNNEI. The length of the CDR3 is 15 residues. The CDR3 spells CASSEEVGKIQPQHF. The CDR3 DNA sequence: TGTGCCAGCAGTGAAGAGGTGGGGAAAATTCAGCCCCAGCATTTT. Full variable domain (rest looked up from reference TRBV2 and TRBJ1-5): EPEVTQTPSHQVTQMGQEVILRCVPISNHLYFYWYRQILGQKVEFLVSFYNNEISEKSEIFDDQFSVERPDGSNFTLKIRSTKLEDSAMYFCASSEEVGKIQPQHFGDGTRLSIL.

The gene calls are TRBV20-1 and TRBJ2-3; 11 bases agree with TRBD2. Germline trimming cut 2 bases from V and 4 bases from J; bases unmatched to any gene: 5. Germline values: CDR1 DFQATT, CDR2 SNEGSKA (reference sequence). This CDR3 has 15 amino acids. The CDR3 DNA reads TGCAGTGCTAGACTAGCGGGAGGCGCCGCAGATACGCAGTATTTT. It codes for CSARLAGGAADTQYF.

There are many counts of this clonotype. The genes are TRBV28 and TRBJ2-1, with 8 nucleotides matching TRBD1. Looked up from germline, CDR1 is MDHEN and CDR2 is SYDVKM. The V gene end was trimmed by 5 bases and the J gene end by 4 bases; junction bases not matched to a gene: 10. The CDR3 runs to 16 residues. The DNA of the CDR3 is TGTGCCAGCAGTACCCGGACAGGGAAGAGATACAATGAGCAGTTCTTC. Protein product: CASSTRTGKRYNEQFF.

V gene TRBV7-9 combines with J gene TRBJ2-2; no firm D call. Germline CDR1 and CDR2: SEHNR and FQNEAQ (reference sequence). The CDR3 consists of 15 residues. The V and J ends lost 5 bases and 3 bases respectively, with 13 bases between them. CDR3 amino acids: CASSPIEFDTGELFF. CDR3 DNA: TGTGCCAGCAGCCCTATTGAATTCGACACCGGGGAGCTGTTTTTT. Using reference TRBV7-9 and TRBJ2-2 for the parts outside the CDR3, the full variable domain is DTGVSQNPRHKITKRGQNVTFRCDPISEHNRLYWYRQTLGQGPEFLTYFQNEAQLEKSRLLSDRFSAERPKGSFSTLEIQRTEQGDSAMYLCASSPIEFDTGELFFGEGSRLTVL.

This clonotype appeared many times. The rearrangement links TRBV28 to TRBJ2-6; D is possibly TRBD2 (6 bases). There are 16 residues in the CDR3. Germline lookup yields CDR1 MDHEN and CDR2 SYDVKM. The CDR3 region is CAVPGLPGSGANVLTF. Here the CDR3 DNA reads TGTGCGGTACCGGGACTCCCAGGCTCTGGGGCCAACGTCCTGACTTTC.

This chain uses TRBV12-5 with TRBJ2-4; the D gene could be TRBD1 or TRBD2 (5 bases each). The CDR3 has 21 residues. The V and J ends lost 3 bases and 0 bases respectively, with 27 bases between them. The germline CDR1 and CDR2 sequences are LGHNT and FRNRAP. The CDR3 DNA is TGTGCTAGTGGTTTTCAGGCCCCGATCGTGTGGGACCCTAAAGCCAAAAACATTCAGTACTTC. It codes for CASGFQAPIVWDPKAKNIQYF. Variable domain in full (rest from reference TRBV12-5 and TRBJ2-4): DARVTQTPRHKVTEMGQEVTMRCQPILGHNTVFWYRQTMMQGLELLAYFRNRAPLDDSGMPKDRFSAEMPDATLATLKIQPSEPRDSAVYFCASGFQAPIVWDPKAKNIQYFGAGTRLSVL.

In its sample, this clonotype was seen many times. The rearrangement uses TRBV12-3 or TRBV12-4 and TRBJ2-7; D is unclear. The V end was cut by 3 bases, the J end by 3 bases, with 15 bases between. The CDR3 is 15 residues long. CDR3: CASSFETSPRYEQYF. The CDR3 region has the DNA TGTGCCAGCAGTTTCGAGACATCCCCCCGCTACGAGCAGTACTTC.

This clonotype was recorded at least ten times. This chain uses TRBV29-1 with TRBJ2-3; TRBD1 agrees at 11 bases. The germline V gene has CDR1 SQVTM and CDR2 ANQGSEA. CDR3 length: 14 amino acids. V lost 7 bases, J lost 2 bases, and 5 bases stayed unmatched. This CDR3 is CSARTGGNTDTQYF. CDR3 DNA sequence: TGCAGCGCTCGGACAGGGGGCAACACAGATACGCAGTATTTT.

In its sample, this clonotype was seen a few times. J is TRBJ1-2 and V is TRBV20-1; D might be TRBD1 (5 bases). Trimming removed 6 bases from V and 3 bases from J, with 14 bases in between. The CDR3 loop spans 13 amino acids. Per germline, CDR1 DFQATT and CDR2 SNEGSKA (reference sequence). CDR3 DNA: TGCAGTGCCCGTGGGGGGAAAGACTATGGCTACACCTTC. Translating gives CSARGGKDYGYTF.

The chain recombines TRBV7-9 with TRBJ2-1; the match to TRBD2 covers 9 bases. The germline V gene encodes CDR1 SEHNR and CDR2 FQNEAQ (reference sequence). The CDR3 is 18 residues long. The J segment lost 5 bases and the V segment lost 4 bases, leaving 15 bases of the junction unmatched. The CDR3 sequence is CASSYHTSGFSINNEQFF. CDR3 nucleotide sequence: TGTGCCAGCAGCTACCATACTAGCGGGTTCTCCATTAACAATGAGCAGTTCTTC.

The chain joins TRBV29-1 to TRBJ2-1; D gene ambiguous. This CDR3 spans 12 amino acids. Between the trimmed V and J ends, which lost 7 bases and 0 bases, there was a span of 7 bases. Germline V gene data show CDR1 as SQVTM and CDR2 as ANQGSEA. CDR3 amino acids: CSARSSYNEQFF. For the CDR3, the DNA is TGCAGCGCACGATCCTCCTACAATGAGCAGTTCTTC.

The table lists this clonotype with a few counts. This chain links TRBV16 with TRBJ2-3; 9 nucleotides agree with TRBD1. V was clipped by 1 base and J by 2 bases; unmatched bases: 1. The CDR3 has 15 residues. Germline lookup yields CDR1 KGHSY and CDR2 FQNENV. The DNA for the CDR3 is TGTGCCAGCAGCCAATGGACAGGGGACACAGATACGCAGTATTTT. Translated: CASSQWTGDTDTQYF.

Note on this clonotype: One end of the junction varies from germline; a read error may be responsible. The chain uses TRBV29-1 and TRBJ2-1; D remains unclear. Per the germline V gene, CDR1 is SQVTM and CDR2 is ANQGSEA. CDR3 size: 15 residues. The CDR3 sequence: CSVETARSSYNEQSF. The CDR3 nucleotides are TGCAGCGTTGAAACCGCCAGGAGCTCCTACAATGAGCAGTCCTTC.

The rearrangement joins TRBV6-2 or TRBV6-3 to TRBJ1-5; no clear D. Trimming removed 6 bases from V and 5 bases from J, with 11 bases in between. Germline CDR1 MNHEY, CDR2 SVGEGT. This CDR3 is built from 13 residues. The CDR3 spells CASSAGVYQPQHF. The CDR3 nucleotides are TGTGCCAGCAGCGCTGGAGTATATCAGCCCCAGCATTTT.

Turning to this clonotype: It may be a read error: a sequence one base away is much more abundant. The missing conserved phenylalanine or tryptophan at the end of this CDR3 makes a read error likely. V and J are TRBV14 and TRBJ2-7, with no clear D. There are 13 residues in the CDR3. CDR1 and CDR2 from the germline V gene are SGHDN and FVKESK. Trimming took 4 bases from V and 6 from J, leaving 13 bases between them. CDR3 in DNA: TGTGCCAGCAGCCCGCGCCTAGGCTCCGAGCAGTACCTC. Its protein product is CASSPRLGSEQYL.

This clonotype was detected many times. The chain is built from TRBV12-3 or TRBV12-4 and TRBJ1-2; D ambiguous. V was clipped by 3 bases and J by 5 bases, with 13 bases between them. The CDR3 runs 14 residues. The CDR3 loop reads CASSFDGLSYGYTF. The CDR3 coding sequence is TGTGCCAGCAGTTTCGATGGCCTGTCTTATGGCTACACCTTC.

Comments on this clonotype: This may stem from a read error, because a much larger clone lies one nucleotide away. J is TRBJ2-1 and V is TRBV30, with TRBD1 matching over 9 bases. From germline, CDR1 is GTSNPN and CDR2 SVGIG (reference sequence). The CDR3 consists of 14 residues. The chain's CDR3 is CAGSGDRAGNEQFF. In DNA form, the CDR3 reads TGTGCCGGGAGTGGGGACAGGGCAGGCAATGAGCAGTTCTTC.

V gene TRBV7-8 combines with J gene TRBJ2-7; 13 bases align to TRBD2. The ends lost 3 bases at V and 6 bases at J; junction bases unmatched: 11. The CDR3 has 17 residues. CDR1 and CDR2 from the germline V gene are SGHVS and FQNEAQ. The CDR3 loop is CASSLAPGLAGLPEQYF. For the CDR3, the DNA is TGTGCCAGCAGCTTGGCCCCGGGACTAGCGGGATTACCCGAGCAGTACTTC.

The sample holds many counts of this clonotype. The chain couples TRBV20-1 to TRBJ1-2; TRBD1 matches 8 bases. Germline assignment: CDR1 DFQATT and CDR2 SNEGSKA (reference sequence). J gave up 7 bases and V 5 bases, and 15 bases lay outside the gene matches. The CDR3 length is 15 residues. The DNA for the CDR3 is TGCAGTGCTGAGAACAGGGGGAGCTTTGGGGGTGGCTACACCTTC. This translates into CSAENRGSFGGGYTF.

V usage is TRBV10-3 and J usage is TRBJ1-1; no firm D call. Germline V gene lookup returns CDR1 ENHRY and CDR2 SYGVKD. The CDR3 totals 14 residues. The germline V and J ends were trimmed by 5 bases and 1 base, with 11 bases remaining between them. The CDR3 reads CAISLESTNTEAFF. The CDR3 DNA is TGTGCCATCAGTTTAGAGAGTACGAACACTGAAGCTTTCTTT.

As concerns this clonotype: A read error may produce the germline difference seen at one junction end. The chain uses TRBV3-1 and TRBJ2-7, with D unresolved. Germline loops: CDR1 LGHDT, CDR2 YNNKEL (reference sequence). CDR3 size: 14 residues. CDR3 loop: CASSQALGFYGQYF. The DNA for the CDR3 is TGCGCCAGCAGCCAAGCATTAGGGTTCTACGGGCAGTACTTC.

This clonotype was picked up many times. This chain connects TRBV24-1 to TRBJ2-5; D unresolved. Germline V CDR1 and CDR2: KGHDR, SFDVKD. Trimming cost V 1 base and J 10 bases, with 9 bases left between them. The CDR3 sequence is 12 residues long. The CDR3 spells CATSDLGMGQYF. CDR3 bases: TGTGCCACCAGTGATTTAGGGATGGGCCAGTACTTC.

The table lists this clonotype with a few counts. This sequence joins TRBV11-2 and TRBJ2-7; maybe TRBD2 (6 bases). Germline V gene sequence: CDR1 SGHAT, CDR2 FQNNGV. The CDR3 totals 15 residues. The germline V and J ends were trimmed by 9 bases and 0 bases, with 18 bases remaining between them. CDR3 nucleotide sequence: TGTGCCAGTAGTGTCGGGACTGTTAGCTCCTACGAGCAGTACTTC. Translating it yields CASSVGTVSSYEQYF.